Each of the 14 T cell receptor beta chains below was sequenced from the same sample in a study of blood T cells in healthy people across ages. A second PCR, run for about 6 to 11 cycles, used a sample-barcoded 5' primer plus a J-beta primer mix. TCRdb re-called the 5' RACE reads through MiXCR, storing one row per CDR3 protein. Among 1.2 million to 1.5 million distinct CDR3 sequences listed, approximately 60% were seen once. What was sequenced was blood. Receptors originate from a man younger than 35 in good health.

This chain joins TRBV6-5 and TRBJ2-3; perhaps TRBD1 as D (5 bases). V shed 7 bases and J shed 1 base, with 9 bases lying between them. Germline V CDR1 and CDR2: MNHEY, SVGAGI. The CDR3 is 13 residues long. In DNA, the CDR3 is TGTGCCAGCAAGATGACAGGCACAGATACGCAGTATTTT. Its translation: CASKMTGTDTQYF.

In this sample, this clonotype turned up a few times. The V gene is TRBV12-3 or TRBV12-4, the J gene TRBJ2-5; D is undetermined. V was pared by 3 bases and J by 5 bases, with 7 bases between. The CDR3 runs 12 residues. DNA for the CDR3: TGTGCCAGCAGTTTGGACGAGGAGACCCAGTACTTC. Translating it yields CASSLDEETQYF.

The chain uses TRBV28 and TRBJ2-1; D uncertain. Germline lookup yields CDR1 MDHEN and CDR2 SYDVKM. CDR3 size: 13 residues. V was cut by 2 bases and J by 8 bases, with 10 bases left in between. The CDR3 DNA reads as TGTGCCAGCAGTTTAGTCCAGGACGATGAGCAGTTCTTC. This codes for CASSLVQDDEQFF.

The chain carries TRBV12-3 or TRBV12-4 and TRBJ1-1; a possible D gene is TRBD1 (5 bases). V was pared by 6 bases and J by 0 bases, with 17 bases between. The CDR3 is 16 residues long. The DNA of the CDR3 is TGTGCCAGCAGCCCTCAGTGGGGACCCCTGAACACTGAAGCTTTCTTT. It encodes CASSPQWGPLNTEAFF.

This clonotype was detected only a few times. The rearrangement joins TRBV10-2 to TRBJ2-4, with D possibly being TRBD2 (6 bases). The J call may not be correct, given that the DNA end is closer to TRBJ2-7. Germline V gene lookup returns CDR1 WSHSY and CDR2 SAAADI. The CDR3 has 14 amino acids. CDR3 in DNA: TGCGCCAGCAGTGGTACCGGGACTGCAGACGAGCAGTACTTC. Protein: CASSGTGTADEQYF.

The chain employs TRBV24-1 and TRBJ2-5; 16 bases fit TRBD2. Germline lookup yields CDR1 KGHDR and CDR2 SFDVKD. This CDR3 is 16 amino acids long. V shed 4 bases and J 5 bases; nucleotides not matched to a gene: 3. This CDR3 is CATSESGLAGGETQYF. CDR3 nucleotides: TGTGCCACCAGTGAGTCGGGACTAGCGGGAGGGGAGACCCAGTACTTC.

The chain employs TRBV4-3 and TRBJ2-2; 9 nucleotides agree with TRBD1. The CDR3 is 16 residues long. The V gene's germline CDR1 is LGHNA and CDR2 YSLEER. The V and J ends lost 4 bases and 2 bases, in that order; junction bases with no gene match: 5. The CDR3 region has the DNA TGCGCCAGCAGCCGGAACAGGGGGCTCAACACCGGGGAGCTGTTTTTT. Amino acids: CASSRNRGLNTGELFF.

The rearrangement uses TRBV15 and TRBJ2-7, with 7 bases fitting TRBD2. The CDR3 loop spans 13 amino acids. V was clipped by 6 bases and J by 5 bases; unmatched bases: 7. The V gene's germline CDR1 is LNHNV and CDR2 YYDKDF (reference sequence). CDR3 in DNA: TGTGCCACCAGGGTGGGACTAAGGGACGAGCAGTACTTC. This codes for CATRVGLRDEQYF.

The chain is built from TRBV29-1 and TRBJ1-2, with 7 nucleotides matching TRBD1. CDR3 size: 13 residues. J lost 7 bases, V lost 1 base, and 6 bases had no gene match. Germline assignment: CDR1 SQVTM and CDR2 ANQGSEA. CDR3 residues: CSVEAGTGVGYTF. CDR3 nucleotides: TGCAGCGTTGAAGCCGGAACAGGGGTTGGCTACACCTTC. The full variable domain, rest sourced from reference TRBV29-1 and TRBJ1-2, is SAVISQKPSRDICQRGTSLTIQCQVDSQVTMMFWYRQQPGQSLTLIATANQGSEATYESGFVIDKFPISRPNLTFSTLTVSNMSPEDSSIYLCSVEAGTGVGYTFGSGTRLTVV.

J is TRBJ1-1 and V is TRBV25-1; unclear D gene. Between the trimmed V and J ends, which lost 11 bases and 0 bases, there was a span of 19 bases. The CDR3 sequence is 15 residues long. Per the germline V gene, CDR1 is MGHDK and CDR2 is SYGVNS. The CDR3 DNA sequence: TGTGCCTGCAATGCGCCAGAGCACATGAACACTGAAGCTTTCTTT. Its translation: CACNAPEHMNTEAFF.

The chain couples TRBV7-2 to TRBJ1-1, with TRBD1 identical over 7 bases. Looked up from germline, CDR1 is SGHTA and CDR2 is FQGNSA. Trimming at V came to 5 bases and at J to 8 bases, leaving 8 bases not matched to a gene. This CDR3 contains 13 residues. The CDR3 spells CASSLTTGAEAFF. DNA for the CDR3: TGTGCCAGCAGCCTCACAACAGGGGCCGAAGCTTTCTTT.

The chain couples TRBV5-5 to TRBJ1-1; 7 bases fit TRBD1. Germline values: CDR1 SGHKS, CDR2 YYEKEE (reference sequence). V gave up 4 bases and J gave up 5 bases; unmatched junction bases: 8. CDR3 size: 14 residues. The CDR3 DNA follows: TGTGCCAGCAGCCGGACAGGTAGTACTACTGAAGCTTTCTTT. Residues: CASSRTGSTTEAFF.

This chain joins TRBV29-1 and TRBJ1-2; 7 bases are a match to TRBD1. The V and J ends lost 2 bases and 7 bases, in that order; junction bases with no gene match: 7. The CDR3 is 13 residues long. Per the germline V gene, CDR1 is SQVTM and CDR2 is ANQGSEA. The CDR3 sequence is CSVERRDRSGYTF. CDR3 bases: TGCAGCGTTGAAAGGAGGGACAGAAGTGGCTACACCTTC.

J is TRBJ2-7 and V is TRBV7-9; TRBD1 might be the D (5 bases). V gave up 3 bases and J gave up 4 bases, with 10 bases separating them. Germline-derived CDR1 and CDR2 are SEHNR and FQNEAQ (reference sequence). The CDR3 loop spans 13 amino acids. CDR3 sequence: CASSFKGRYEQYF. The CDR3 DNA reads TGTGCCAGCAGCTTTAAGGGGCGGTACGAGCAGTACTTC.